The 7 T cell receptor beta chains presented below share a single source sample, sequenced in a study of blood T cell repertoires in COVID-19. The repertoire was sequenced with immunoSEQ multiplex PCR; TCRdb's copy has only in-frame clones and lacks some. The profile shows about 190,000 clones, 75% to 90% of them singletons. What was sequenced was peripheral blood. The receptors were sampled from a man aged 30-40 years with acute or convalescent COVID-19.

This chain links TRBV29-1 with TRBJ2-2; 7 nucleotides align to TRBD1. Germline loops: CDR1 SQVTM, CDR2 ANQGSEA. V lost 7 bases, J lost 3 bases, and 11 bases stayed unmatched. The CDR3 is 15 residues long. The CDR3, as DNA: TGCAGCGCTCATCGTAGCCAGGGGGACACCGGGGAGCTGTTTTTT. This gives the protein CSAHRSQGDTGELFF.

The chain carries TRBV18 and TRBJ2-1, with a weak D call TRBD1 (6 bases). The germline V gene encodes CDR1 KGHSH and CDR2 LQKENI. V was cut by 4 bases and J by 0 bases, with 19 bases left in between. CDR3 length: 18 amino acids. CDR3: CASSRGPGRGTSYNEQFF. CDR3 DNA: TGTGCCAGCTCACGGGGCCCAGGCAGGGGTACCTCCTACAATGAGCAGTTCTTC.

The rearrangement joins TRBV29-1 to TRBJ1-2, with 8 positions matching TRBD1. Looked up from germline, CDR1 is SQVTM and CDR2 is ANQGSEA. This CDR3 region has 14 residues. V gave up 0 bases and J gave up 8 bases; unmatched junction bases: 8. The CDR3: CSVEERQGARGYTF. The CDR3 nucleotides are TGCAGCGTTGAAGAAAGGCAGGGGGCGAGAGGCTACACCTTC. Filled out from reference TRBV29-1 and TRBJ1-2, the complete variable domain reads SAVISQKPSRDICQRGTSLTIQCQVDSQVTMMFWYRQQPGQSLTLIATANQGSEATYESGFVIDKFPISRPNLTFSTLTVSNMSPEDSSIYLCSVEERQGARGYTFGSGTRLTVV.

The V call is TRBV3-1 (or the pseudogene TRBV3-2), the J call TRBJ1-5; tentatively, D is TRBD1 (5 bases). The CDR3 has 14 residues. V was cut by 8 bases and J by 4 bases, with 15 bases left in between. From germline, CDR1 is LGHDT and CDR2 YNNKEL (reference sequence). The CDR3 region is CASSRGVTNQPQHF. CDR3 sequence (DNA): TGTGCCAGCTCCCGGGGGGTAACGAATCAGCCCCAGCATTTT.

The chain combines TRBV11-3 with TRBJ2-3; no reliable D call. This CDR3 contains 14 residues. Looked up from germline, CDR1 is SGHNT and CDR2 is YENEEA. Deletions cut 1 base from V and 0 bases from J, with 5 bases between. CDR3 amino acids: CASSLGLSTDTQYF. Here the CDR3 DNA reads TGTGCCAGCAGCTTAGGACTTAGCACAGATACGCAGTATTTT.

The V call is TRBV10-3, the J call TRBJ2-5, with D perhaps matching TRBD2 (5 bases). Trimming stripped 0 bases from V and 2 bases from J, with 10 bases between. CDR1 ENHRY and CDR2 SYGVKD come from the germline V gene. The CDR3 is made up of 15 amino acids. This CDR3 reads CAISESATRQETQYF. The CDR3 DNA reads TGTGCCATCAGTGAGTCTGCTACTAGGCAAGAGACCCAGTACTTC.

V gene TRBV9 combines with J gene TRBJ2-2; tentatively, D is TRBD1 (6 bases). Germline V lookup: CDR1 SGDLS, CDR2 YYNGEE. V lost 4 bases and J 1 base, leaving 14 bases between the germline ends. The CDR3 spans 16 residues. CDR3 protein: CASSTATGKNTGELFF. CDR3 DNA sequence: TGTGCCAGCAGCACCGCCACAGGGAAGAACACCGGGGAGCTGTTTTTT.